This T cell receptor beta chain was sequenced in a study of shared clonotypes between healthy human individuals (dated by TCRdb to 2019 to 2021). Background for the entire study: A couple of women and a few men aged 18 to 49 years were included in the cohort. For each donor, CD4 naive and CD4 memory were each run on three plates, CD8 naive on two plates, and CD8 memory on one plate. To estimate repertoire size and how much clonotypes are shared between individuals, the study performed deep sequencing of blood TCR repertoires from five healthy adults. Different laboratories and diverse techniques were used to prepare libraries and sequence TCR repertoires, to increase sequencing depth and limit assay-specific biases. Each donor's leukapheresis produced roughly between roughly 0.85 and 9.5 billion PBMCs. Results and caveats for the whole study, not just this receptor: Across several donors, 5% to 6% of naive CD4, approximately 3.6% of naive CD8, 2% to 2.5% of memory CD4, and 0.4% to 0.45% of memory CD8 clonotypes were shared. Only blood was sampled, and tissue TCR repertoires likely differ from those in blood. Rarefaction of sorted-subset datasets indicated incomplete sequencing despite the large sequencing depth. Pairwise subsampling indicated that sequencing depth was expected to affect the degree of clonotype sharing among donors. Naive subsets generally had larger estimated clonotype richness than memory subsets did. The small number of donors limited the genetic and exposure-history diversity represented. Compared with non-shared clonotypes, clonotypes shared by all four sorted-subset donors had higher generation probabilities.

Using the deep immunoSEQ assay, TCR CDR3 regions were amplified from genomic DNA by multiplex PCR. For each cell subset, the extracted genomic DNA was distributed evenly across all wells of several immunoSEQ 96-well plates, and each plate served as one replicate. For sorted subsets, each replicate PCR was loaded with 150 to 250 ng genomic DNA, equivalent to about 33,000 T cell genomes. Purified libraries were measured with a Qubit 3.0 fluorometer, size-checked on a Bioanalyzer 2100, and measured again with the KAPA Library Quantification kit. Every immunoSEQ 96-well plate was sequenced on a separate single-read 150-cycle Illumina NextSeq 550 flow cell. The study's own analysis went as follows. Because the immunoSEQ output held only junctional sequences and lacked quality scores, the filtering could not match the filtering applied to full-length reads. Sequences were annotated with PyIR, a Python wrapper for IgBLAST v1.9, using IMGT germline references to assign V/J genes and CDR3. Reads were filtered out if the reads had weak V/J assignments (E-value above 1e-6), no CDR3, stop codons, out-of-frame junctions, or ambiguous translated residues. V3J clonotypes were defined as sequences sharing an identical inferred V gene, J gene, and CDR3 amino acid sequence. Percentage overlap between repertoires was computed as shared unique clonotypes divided by the size of the smaller repertoire. Repertoire richness was assessed with RTK rarefaction, the Chao1 estimator, and Recon v2.1 estimates of unobserved clonotypes. Generation probabilities were computed with OLGA for all TCRbeta clonotypes obtained by the gDNA method from several donors. TCRdb stores this immuneACCESS table with in-frame sequences only. Part of the clones is absent; in the studies checked, under half of the shortfall reflects unresolved V genes, and no reason is known for the rest. V, J and clone size derive from that table, while D and trimming were established from the DNA sequence. This sample comprises about 2.2 million clones, roughly 91% of them detected only once. The ten most abundant clones make up roughly 1.8% of the sample.

Comment on this clone: What antigen it recognizes has not been identified. One base away there is no much larger clone; base qualities are not given. Within the sample, other DNA sequences also encode this same CDR3.

CD8 naive samples consisted of CD45RO-negative cells that were positively selected for CCR7, yielding a CD45RA+CCR7+ population without TemRA cells. Healthy HIV-negative adults with no recently reported acute infections or vaccinations were included as donors. Only Caucasian adults living in Nashville, Tennessee, USA were represented among the donors. After blood collection by leukapheresis, PBMCs were isolated using Ficoll-Histopaque density gradient centrifugation and then cryopreserved in the vapor phase of liquid nitrogen. Analytical flow cytometry was used to check the purity and quantity of every magnetically sorted T cell population. Genomic DNA was isolated from each sorted fraction and quantified by UV absorbance on a Nanodrop 2000c. The germline V gene provides CDR1 SGDLS and CDR2 YYNGEE. The CDR3 holds 14 amino acids from the cysteine to the phenylalanine. CDR3 DNA only is kept here, 42 bases in frame from base 1. V is cut back by 3 bases and J by 2 bases, with 5 bases in the junction unmatched.

Material: naive CD8+ T cells from PBMCs. The cell subset or site label on this specimen signifies: CD45RA+CCR7+. The rearrangement joined TRBV9 to TRBJ2-7, and 7 junction bases match TRBD2. This TCR was recovered from a man between 18 and 29 years old in good health. Some clones in this sample may be carry-over from other donors' samples. This receptor carries the CDR3 CASSAGGGTYEQYF. The DNA sequence is TGTGCCAGCAGCGCGGGCGGGGGAACCTACGAGCAGTACTTC.